A single sample gave rise to the 8 T cell receptor beta chains below, sequenced in a study of response to subunit inactivated influenza vaccine. TCRdb reanalysed the RT-PCR reads using MiXCR and keeps one entry per CDR3 protein. The sample holds some 570,000 distinct CDR3 sequences; approximately 11% are singletons and the top ten take approximately 9.9%. The same data also contributed to another study, on T cells expressing NK-cell markers. That study adds: The authors generated TCR beta cDNA through 5'RACE template switching with UMIs.

The sample consisted of PBMCs from blood, taken on the day of vaccination. The receptors come from a man aged 45-65 years who received an inactivated influenza vaccine.

In DNA, the CDR3 is TGTGCCAGCAGTAAACAGGATCGCACTGAAGCTTTCTTT. It yields the protein CASSKQDRTEAFF. The chain links TRBV6-2 or TRBV6-3 to TRBJ1-1; maybe TRBD1 (5 bases). This CDR3 contains 13 residues. Germline V CDR1 and CDR2: MNHEY, SVGEGT. Trimming removed 5 bases from V and 4 bases from J, with 11 bases in between.

This clonotype occurred a few times. J is TRBJ1-1 and V is TRBV29-1; the D is unclear. V was cut by 6 bases and J by 5 bases, with 19 bases left in between. CDR3 length: 14 residues. Germline V CDR1 and CDR2: SQVTM, ANQGSEA. The CDR3 reads CSVPSQQLSTEAFF. CDR3 DNA sequence: TGCAGCGTCCCCAGTCAGCAGTTAAGTACTGAAGCTTTCTTT.

As regards this clonotype: It is likely a read error, because the conserved phenylalanine at the end of the CDR3 is missing. The limits of the CDR3 on the DNA are not certain, so only TCRdb's listed CDR3 is given. J is TRBJ2-5 and V is TRBV5-1; the table's D call, TRBD1, was not checked against the DNA. CDR1 is SGHRS and CDR2 is YFSETQ in the germline V gene. The CDR3 extends over 13 residues, inclusive of both ends. The CDR3 sequence is CASSLKGTGIGVG.

This clonotype was counted between two and nine times. The chain carries TRBV10-3 and TRBJ2-5, with 8 bases lining up with TRBD2. V dropped 0 bases and J dropped 5; count of bases not matched to a gene: 8. Germline V gives CDR1 ENHRY, CDR2 SYGVKD. The CDR3 has 16 amino acids. CDR3 DNA sequence: TGTGCCATCAGTGAGTCGATAGCGGGGACTGTTGAGACCCAGTACTTC. Residues: CAISESIAGTVETQYF.

V is TRBV5-1 and J is TRBJ2-7, with D possibly TRBD1 on 6 matching bases. Germline values: CDR1 SGHRS, CDR2 YFSETQ. The V end lost 4 bases, the J end lost 2 bases, and 16 bases lay between the germline ends. This CDR3 has 15 residues. The CDR3 is CASSANRVRAYEQYF. The CDR3 coding sequence is TGCGCCAGCAGCGCAAACAGGGTGCGCGCCTACGAGCAGTACTTC.

This clonotype was seen a few times. The V and J genes are TRBV5-5 and TRBJ1-3, with D possibly matching TRBD1 (5 bases). In germline, CDR1 is SGHKS, CDR2 YYEKEE (reference sequence). This CDR3 has 17 amino acids. V was cut by 1 base and J by 0 bases, with 14 bases left in between. For the CDR3, the DNA is TGTGCCAGCAGCTTGCCCGGACACGGCGGCTCTGGAAACACCATATATTTT. It is translated as CASSLPGHGGSGNTIYF.

The chain is built from TRBV6-1 and TRBJ1-6; no clear D gene. V was trimmed by 6 bases and J by 5 bases, leaving 11 bases between them. The germline V gene encodes CDR1 MNHNS and CDR2 SASEGT. The CDR3 extends over 14 amino acids. The CDR3 DNA reads as TGTGCCAGCAGGTCAACCAACCATAATTCACCCCTCCACTTT. Translating it yields CASRSTNHNSPLHF.

The V call is TRBV21-1, the J call TRBJ2-7; whether TRBD2, the table's D call, matches the DNA was not checked. TRBV21-1 is annotated as a pseudogene. This CDR3 has 15 amino acids. CDR3 residues: CASSALWREGYEQYF. In DNA, the CDR3 is TGTGCCAGCAGCGCTCTTTGGCGGGAGGGCTACGAGCAGTACTTC.